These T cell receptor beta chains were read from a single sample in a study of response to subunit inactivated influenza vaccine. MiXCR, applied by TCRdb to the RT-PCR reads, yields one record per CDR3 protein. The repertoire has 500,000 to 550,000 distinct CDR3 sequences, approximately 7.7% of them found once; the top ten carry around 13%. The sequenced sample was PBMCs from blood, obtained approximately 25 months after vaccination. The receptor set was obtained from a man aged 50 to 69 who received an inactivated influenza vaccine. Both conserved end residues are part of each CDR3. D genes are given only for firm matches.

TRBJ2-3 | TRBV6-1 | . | CASSPRIGGWADTQYF
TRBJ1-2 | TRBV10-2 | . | CASSEMRRVGYGYTF
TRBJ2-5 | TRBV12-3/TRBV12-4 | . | CASSSDRETQYF
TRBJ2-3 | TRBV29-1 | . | CSVDAGTLRDTQYF
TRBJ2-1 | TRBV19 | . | CASSNRDNHNEQFF
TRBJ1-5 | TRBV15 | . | CATSQDHNQPQHF
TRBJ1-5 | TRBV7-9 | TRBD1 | CASSPAGQTGNQPQHF
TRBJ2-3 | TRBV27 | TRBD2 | CASSFQRLAGITDTQYF
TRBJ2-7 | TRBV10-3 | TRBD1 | CAITPGQGNGEQYF
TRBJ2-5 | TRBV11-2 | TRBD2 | CASSLLQREFCETQYF
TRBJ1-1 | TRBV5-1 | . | CASSFGGGNTEAFF
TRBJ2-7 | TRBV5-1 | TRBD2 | CASSYTASGTSGDDEQYF
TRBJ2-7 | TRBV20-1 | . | CSARDPAPNGFTVF
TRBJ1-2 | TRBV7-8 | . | CASSLVGQGSNYGYTF
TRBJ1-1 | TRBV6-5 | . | CASSYSSENTEAFF
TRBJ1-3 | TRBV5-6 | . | CASSRGLSGNTIYF
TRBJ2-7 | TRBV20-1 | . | CSARGSPQGLYEQYF
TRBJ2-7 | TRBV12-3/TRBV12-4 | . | CASSYSRRGGEQYF
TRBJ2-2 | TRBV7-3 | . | CASSSSRNTGELFF
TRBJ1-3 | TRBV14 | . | CASSPISGNTIYF
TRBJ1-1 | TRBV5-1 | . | CASSIQTGLRGTEAFF
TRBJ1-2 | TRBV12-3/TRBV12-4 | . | CASSFGVGNGYTF
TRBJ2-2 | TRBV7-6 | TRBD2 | CASSSRLAGETNTGELFF
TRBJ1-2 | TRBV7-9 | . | CASSLGAGDGYTF
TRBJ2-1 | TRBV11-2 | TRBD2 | CASSPRGGTTYNEQFF
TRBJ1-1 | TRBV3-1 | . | CASSQGQGSGHTEAFF
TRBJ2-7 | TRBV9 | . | CASSVVAEIYKAQYF
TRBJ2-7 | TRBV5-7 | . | CASSLESDAYEQYF
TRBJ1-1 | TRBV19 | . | CASSSDMGTEAFF
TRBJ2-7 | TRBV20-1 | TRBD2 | CSARPGGPLTEQYF
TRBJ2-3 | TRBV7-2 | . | CASARDLGTDTQYF
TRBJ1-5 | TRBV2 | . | CASSRLQGSNQPQHF
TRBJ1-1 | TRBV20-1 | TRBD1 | CSALPGTGGTEAFF
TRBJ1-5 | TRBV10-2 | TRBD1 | CASSVGQNQPQHF
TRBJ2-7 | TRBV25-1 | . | CASSASRFYEQYF
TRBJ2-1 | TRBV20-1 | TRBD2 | CSASRSGSRNNEQFF
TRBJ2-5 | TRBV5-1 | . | CASSLGPQETQYF
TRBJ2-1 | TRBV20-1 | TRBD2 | CSAPGLAGGLYNEQFF
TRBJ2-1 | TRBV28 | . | CASSLGDGYNEQFF
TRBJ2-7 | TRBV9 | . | CASSLSPVTLGEQYF
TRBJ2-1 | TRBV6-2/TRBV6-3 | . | CASTRDPPSSSYNEQFF